This entry lists 26 T cell receptor beta chains sequenced from one sample in a study of blood T cell repertoires in COVID-19 (dated by TCRdb to between 2020 and 2021). Library generation was performed with the immunoSEQ multiplex PCR assay. In its TCRdb copy, this immuneACCESS table keeps in-frame sequences only and misses some clones. Where compared with another copy, unresolved V genes explain less than half of these, and the others have no known cause. This sample holds 300,000 to 450,000 clones; around 87% were observed only once. The ten most abundant clones make up 1.5% to 2.5% of the sample. Material for sequencing was PBMCs or T cells enriched from blood (not recorded which). These receptors originate from a man in his forties in a cohort exposed to, infected with or recovered from COVID-19 (not recorded which).

This chain joins TRBV6-5 and TRBJ2-2; 13 bases fit TRBD2. The ends lost 0 bases at V and 7 bases at J; junction bases unmatched: 2. The CDR3 has 16 residues. CDR1 MNHEY and CDR2 SVGAGI come from the germline V gene. DNA of the CDR3: TGTGCCAGCAGTTACTCGGGGACTAGCGGGATCGGGGAGCTGTTTTTT. Protein: CASSYSGTSGIGELFF.

The rearrangement uses TRBV7-8 and TRBJ1-5, with a possible D match to TRBD1 (6 bases). Germline CDR1 is SGHVS and CDR2 is FQNEAQ. V lost 6 bases, J lost 7 bases, and 25 bases lay in between. CDR3 length equals 17 residues. The chain's CDR3 is CASRLSRVGARKQPQHF. Written as DNA, the CDR3 is TGTGCCAGCAGACTTTCGCGTGTGGGGGCTCGGAAACAGCCCCAGCATTTT.

The chain combines TRBV4-1 with TRBJ2-1; tentatively, D is TRBD1 (6 bases). This CDR3 is 17 amino acids long. CDR1 is MGHRA, CDR2 YSYEKL, per germline. V gave up 3 bases and J gave up 5 bases, with 20 bases separating them. The CDR3 sequence is CASSQRSWGLGHNEQFF. For the CDR3, the DNA is TGCGCCAGCAGCCAGCGGTCTTGGGGGCTTGGGCACAATGAGCAGTTCTTC.

A remark on this clone: Other DNA sequences from this sample encode an identical CDR3 as well. The chain carries TRBV7-2 and TRBJ1-1; D unclear. The V gene lost 1 base and the J gene lost 0 bases, with 9 bases spanning the gap. CDR3 size: 15 residues. Germline values: CDR1 SGHTA, CDR2 FQGNSA. The DNA for the CDR3 is TGTGCCAGCAGCTTAGGCGGCACCATGAACACTGAAGCTTTCTTT. Protein sequence: CASSLGGTMNTEAFF. The complete variable domain, with remaining parts taken from reference TRBV7-2 and TRBJ1-1, reads GAGVSQSPSNKVTEKGKDVELRCDPISGHTALYWYRQSLGQGLEFLIYFQGNSAPDKSGLPSDRFSAERTGGSVSTLTIQRTQQEDSAVYLCASSLGGTMNTEAFFGQGTRLTVV.

This rearrangement joins TRBV5-1 to TRBJ2-5, with a tentative D call TRBD1 (6 bases). This CDR3 contains 15 residues. Trimming took off 0 bases at V and 0 bases at J, with 9 bases between the two ends. Germline-derived CDR1 and CDR2 are SGHRS and YFSETQ. The CDR3 region is CASSLAGDNQETQYF. CDR3 nucleotide sequence: TGCGCCAGCAGCTTGGCTGGGGACAACCAAGAGACCCAGTACTTC.

V is TRBV6-5 and J is TRBJ2-1; tentatively, D is TRBD2 (6 bases). CDR1 is MNHEY, CDR2 SVGAGI, per germline. V lost 5 bases, J lost 0 bases, and 11 bases lay in between. This CDR3 spans 15 amino acids. The CDR3 DNA reads as TGTGCCAGCAGTCGCGACGGGAGCTCCTACAATGAGCAGTTCTTC. This translates into CASSRDGSSYNEQFF.

This clone has only one observation. The V gene is TRBV27, the J gene TRBJ2-2; 8 positions match TRBD2. Germline values: CDR1 MNHEY, CDR2 SMNVEV (reference sequence). V lost 5 bases and J lost 6; bases outside the gene matches: 5. The CDR3 consists of 14 residues. CDR3 bases: TGTGCCAGCAGTGTAGCGGGAATTCCCGGGGAGCTGTTTTTT. Translation gives CASSVAGIPGELFF.

This clone appeared once. The chain joins TRBV11-2 to TRBJ1-5; 9 bases are shared with TRBD1. The CDR3 runs to 15 residues. CDR1 is SGHAT and CDR2 is FQNNGV in the germline V gene. With 1 base clipped from V and 6 bases from J, the junction kept 4 bases outside the gene matches. CDR3 coding DNA: TGTGCCAGCAGCTTAGGTACAGGGGGCGGTCAGCCCCAGCATTTT. Translated: CASSLGTGGGQPQHF.

The chain combines TRBV3-1 (or the pseudogene TRBV3-2) with TRBJ2-2, with TRBD2 identical over 11 bases. The CDR3 contains 16 residues. CDR1 is LGHDT and CDR2 is YNNKEL in the germline V gene (reference sequence). Unmatched junction bases numbered 4, after V lost 2 bases and J lost 5 bases. CDR3 sequence reads: CASSQLTSGATGELFF. CDR3 in DNA: TGTGCCAGCAGCCAACTGACTAGCGGGGCAACCGGGGAGCTGTTTTTT.

The chain has TRBV19 and TRBJ1-1, with D unclear. This CDR3 has 13 residues. Germline V gene sequence: CDR1 LNHDA, CDR2 SQIVND (reference sequence). V lost 5 bases, J lost 5 bases, and 12 bases lay in between. The CDR3 protein is CASSQRLGTEAFF. For the CDR3, the DNA is TGTGCCAGTAGTCAGAGACTAGGGACTGAAGCTTTCTTT.

This sequence joins TRBV7-2 and TRBJ1-1, with D unresolved. V gave up 2 bases and J gave up 6 bases, with 10 bases separating them. Germline CDR1 and CDR2: SGHTA and FQGNSA. The CDR3 totals 13 residues. The CDR3 is CASSLSRPSEAFF. The CDR3 DNA is TGTGCCAGCAGCTTAAGCAGGCCTTCTGAAGCTTTCTTT.

This clone turned up a few times. The chain links TRBV7-9 to TRBJ2-7; 7 bases are a match to TRBD1. The CDR3 spans 15 residues. Unmatched junction bases numbered 9, after V lost 4 bases and J lost 3 bases. Per the germline V gene, CDR1 is SEHNR and CDR2 is FQNEAQ (reference sequence). CDR3 coding DNA: TGTGCCAGCAGCTCGACCTCGGGACAGCGCTACGAGCAGTACTTC. Translating it yields CASSSTSGQRYEQYF.

J is TRBJ2-1 and V is TRBV27; TRBD1 matches 7 bases. The length of the CDR3 is 12 residues. Germline values: CDR1 MNHEY, CDR2 SMNVEV (reference sequence). V lost 6 bases, J lost 6 bases, and 2 bases stayed unmatched. This CDR3 is CASSYRGNEQFF. The CDR3 coding sequence is TGTGCCAGCAGCTACAGGGGCAATGAGCAGTTCTTC.

The CDR3 sequence is CASSQVQAASYEQYF. In DNA, the CDR3 is TGTGCCAGCAGCCAAGTGCAGGCCGCCTCCTACGAGCAGTACTTC. The chain employs TRBV14 and TRBJ2-7, with D hard to call. The CDR3 contains 15 residues. V was shortened by 1 base and J by 0 bases, with 10 bases between the two germline ends. Germline values: CDR1 SGHDN, CDR2 FVKESK. Full variable domain (outside the CDR3, taken from reference TRBV14 and TRBJ2-7): EAGVTQFPSHSVIEKGQTVTLRCDPISGHDNLYWYRRVMGKEIKFLLHFVKESKQDESGMPNNRFLAERTGGTYSTLKVQPAELEDSGVYFCASSQVQAASYEQYFGPGTRLTVT.

The chain joins TRBV30 to TRBJ2-7, with TRBD1 identical over 9 bases. The V segment lost 0 bases and the J segment 5 bases; nucleotides outside the gene matches: 8. CDR1 and CDR2 from the germline V gene are GTSNPN and SVGIG (reference sequence). The CDR3 contains 15 residues. The CDR3 DNA reads TGTGCCTGGAGTGTACCGGGACAGGGACTCCACGAGCAGTACTTC. The encoded protein is CAWSVPGQGLHEQYF.

This chain uses TRBV11-3 with TRBJ2-3; D ambiguous. The V end was cut by 5 bases, the J end by 3 bases, with 18 bases between. Germline-derived CDR1 and CDR2 are SGHNT and YENEEA. The CDR3 is made up of 16 amino acids. DNA of the CDR3: TGTGCCAGCAGCCCTCAGGATGTGGGTGAAACAGATACGCAGTATTTT. Translating it yields CASSPQDVGETDTQYF.

The V and J genes are TRBV7-9 and TRBJ2-7; 7 bases align to TRBD1. The CDR3 length is 17 residues. V lost 1 base to trimming and J lost 2 bases; unmatched junction nucleotides: 11. Per the germline V gene, CDR1 is SEHNR and CDR2 is FQNEAQ (reference sequence). The CDR3 DNA follows: TGTGCCAGCAGCTTAGAGTCCCCGGGACAGAGGACCTACGAGCAGTACTTC. As protein: CASSLESPGQRTYEQYF. The whole variable domain, filled in from reference TRBV7-9 and TRBJ2-7, reads DTGVSQNPRHKITKRGQNVTFRCDPISEHNRLYWYRQTLGQGPEFLTYFQNEAQLEKSRLLSDRFSAERPKGSFSTLEIQRTEQGDSAMYLCASSLESPGQRTYEQYFGPGTRLTVT.

This chain uses TRBV9 with TRBJ2-6; 11 nucleotides agree with TRBD2. The germline CDR1 and CDR2 sequences are SGDLS and YYNGEE. This CDR3 has 18 amino acids. The junction had 4 bases not matched to a gene; V was cut back by 0 bases and J by 2 bases. For the CDR3, the DNA is TGTGCCAGCAGCGTAGAGGGTAGCGGGAGGGCTGGGGCCAACGTCCTGACTTTC. It specifies CASSVEGSGRAGANVLTF.

The sample holds one count of this clone. Mismatch with germline at one junction end may stem from a read error. The CDR3 DNA sequence: TGTGCCAGCAGTCAAGATAAAGGGACAAGGGTGAATGGCTACACCTTC. It encodes CASSQDKGTRVNGYTF. V usage is TRBV3-1 (or the pseudogene TRBV3-2) and J usage is TRBJ1-2, with D perhaps TRBD1 (6 bases). The CDR3 sequence is 16 residues long. Germline V gives CDR1 LGHDT, CDR2 YNNKEL (reference sequence).

The chain combines TRBV6-2 or TRBV6-3 with TRBJ2-4; TRBD1 agrees at 9 bases. CDR3 length: 17 residues. CDR1 and CDR2 (germline): MNHEY, SVGEGT. The V gene end was trimmed by 2 bases and the J gene end by 0 bases; junction bases not matched to a gene: 5. As DNA, the CDR3 is TGTGCCAGCAGTTACCGGGGACAGGGACTAGCCAAAAACATTCAGTACTTC. Its translation: CASSYRGQGLAKNIQYF.

As regards this clone: This sample also contains other DNA sequences that code for the same CDR3. This rearrangement joins TRBV3-1 (or the pseudogene TRBV3-2) to TRBJ2-3; D ambiguous. This CDR3 has 14 amino acids. The V end lost 1 base, the J end lost 3 bases, and 8 bases lay between the germline ends. Germline CDR1 reads LGHDT; CDR2 reads YNNKEL (reference sequence). The CDR3 loop is CASSQGTSTDTQYF. The CDR3 bases are TGTGCCAGCAGCCAAGGCACATCGACAGATACGCAGTATTTT.

V and J are TRBV23-1 and TRBJ2-1; 9 nucleotides line up with TRBD1. TRBV23-1 is sorted into the ORF group, with uncertain function. This CDR3 has 16 residues. Losses at the gene ends were 6 bases for V and 7 bases for J; bases not matched to a gene: 13. CDR3 in amino acids: CASSLLRDRALNEQFF. The DNA of the CDR3 is TGCGCCAGCAGCCTCCTACGGGACAGGGCGCTTAATGAGCAGTTCTTC.

V and J are TRBV3-1 (or the pseudogene TRBV3-2) and TRBJ1-3; D perhaps matches TRBD1 (6 bases). The CDR3 spans 17 residues. V was clipped by 2 bases and J by 0 bases, with 14 bases between them. From germline, CDR1 is LGHDT and CDR2 YNNKEL (reference sequence). CDR3 sequence: CASSQYADRFSGNTIYF. For the CDR3, the DNA is TGTGCCAGCAGCCAATACGCCGACAGGTTCTCTGGAAACACCATATATTTT.

The rearrangement uses TRBV3-1 (or the pseudogene TRBV3-2) and TRBJ1-1; D might be TRBD1 (6 bases). The CDR3 loop spans 13 amino acids. Germline loops: CDR1 LGHDT, CDR2 YNNKEL (reference sequence). V dropped 2 bases and J dropped 6 bases, with 10 bases sitting between them. CDR3: CASSQTGKAEAFF. The CDR3 DNA sequence: TGTGCCAGCAGCCAAACAGGGAAGGCTGAAGCTTTCTTT.

The gene calls are TRBV7-2 and TRBJ2-1, with 7 nucleotides matching TRBD1. The ends lost 6 bases at V and 4 bases at J; junction bases unmatched: 9. The germline gives CDR1 SGHTA, CDR2 FQGNSA. The CDR3 is made up of 15 amino acids. The CDR3 bases are TGTGCCAGCAGGGAACCCGGGACAGCATACAATGAGCAGTTCTTC. Translated, it gives CASREPGTAYNEQFF.

The rearrangement uses TRBV28 and TRBJ1-2; no clear D. The V gene's germline CDR1 is MDHEN and CDR2 SYDVKM. Trimming cost V 7 bases and J 5 bases, with 14 bases left between them. The CDR3 loop spans 13 amino acids. CDR3 DNA sequence: TGTGCCAGCACGGGAGGCCTTCATTATGGCTACACCTTC. This gives the protein CASTGGLHYGYTF.